The 14 T cell receptor beta chains reported below all come from one sample, sequenced in a study of shared clonotypes between healthy human individuals. Produced via immunoSEQ multiplex PCR; TCRdb's table is partial and in-frame only. Of approximately 500,000 clones listed, about 96% are singletons. The sample comprised naive CD4+ T cells sorted from blood. As for subset: CD45RA+ positively selected. These receptor sequences come from a woman in her 30s in good health.

The genes are TRBV18 and TRBJ1-1, with TRBD1 matching over 9 bases. From germline, CDR1 is KGHSH and CDR2 LQKENI. J lost 6 bases, V lost 3 bases, and 8 bases had no gene match. The CDR3 loop spans 15 amino acids. The DNA of the CDR3 is TGTGCCAGCTCACCGGACAGGGGTCAGAATGCTGAAGCTTTCTTT. Protein sequence: CASSPDRGQNAEAFF.

V is TRBV6-6 and J is TRBJ2-7, with 9 bases lining up with TRBD2. The V segment lost 6 bases and the J segment 4 bases; nucleotides outside the gene matches: 7. There are 14 residues in the CDR3. Germline CDR1 reads MNHNY; CDR2 reads SVGAGI (reference sequence). Here the CDR3 reads CASSLIAGAYEQYF. DNA of the CDR3: TGTGCCAGCAGCCTCATAGCGGGAGCTTACGAGCAGTACTTC.

The J gene is TRBJ2-7, the V gene TRBV10-2; 11 bases align to TRBD2. The V segment lost 6 bases and the J segment 4 bases; nucleotides outside the gene matches: 5. The V gene's germline CDR1 is WSHSY and CDR2 SAAADI. The CDR3 sequence is 14 residues long. CDR3 sequence: CASRSGLAAYEQYF. The CDR3 DNA reads TGCGCCAGCAGATCGGGACTAGCGGCTTACGAGCAGTACTTC.

V and J are TRBV9 and TRBJ2-7; no reliable D call. Trimming removed 0 bases from V and 3 bases from J, with 13 bases in between. The CDR3 extends over 15 amino acids. Germline lookup yields CDR1 SGDLS and CDR2 YYNGEE. CDR3 sequence reads: CASSVGGGVSYEQYF. CDR3 nucleotide sequence: TGTGCCAGCAGCGTAGGTGGTGGGGTCAGCTACGAGCAGTACTTC.

The rearrangement joins TRBV19 to TRBJ2-2; TRBD2 aligns across 12 bases. V lost 7 bases and J lost 7; bases outside the gene matches: 7. Looked up from germline, CDR1 is LNHDA and CDR2 is SQIVND (reference sequence). This CDR3 contains 15 residues. CDR3 nucleotides: TGTGCCAGTAAGAAAGGGACTAGCGGGCGCGGGGAGCTGTTTTTT. It codes for CASKKGTSGRGELFF.

J is TRBJ2-5 and V is TRBV9; 10 bases line up with TRBD2. The V and J ends lost 4 bases and 5 bases, in that order; junction bases with no gene match: 5. From germline, CDR1 is SGDLS and CDR2 YYNGEE. The CDR3 contains 14 residues. The CDR3 reads CASSKGLASETQYF. The CDR3 DNA is TGTGCCAGCAGCAAGGGACTAGCGTCGGAGACCCAGTACTTC.

The rearrangement uses TRBV4-1 and TRBJ2-1; no clear D gene. Germline lookup yields CDR1 MGHRA and CDR2 YSYEKL. Trimming took off 2 bases at V and 8 bases at J, with 13 bases between the two ends. The CDR3 sequence is 14 residues long. The CDR3 loop is CASSQSRTDDEQFF. The CDR3 bases are TGCGCCAGCAGCCAATCCAGGACGGACGATGAGCAGTTCTTC.

The J gene is TRBJ1-3, the V gene TRBV4-2, with 8 bases identical to TRBD1. The germline CDR1 and CDR2 sequences are LGHNA and YNFKEQ. The CDR3 has 13 residues. With 6 bases clipped from V and 4 bases from J, the junction kept 2 bases outside the gene matches. The CDR3 sequence is CASRDRAGNTIYF. CDR3 bases: TGTGCCAGCAGGGACAGGGCGGGAAACACCATATATTTT.

This chain links TRBV7-9 with TRBJ1-3; D is unresolved. CDR1 is SEHNR, CDR2 FQNEAQ, per germline (reference sequence). Trimming stripped 5 bases from V and 3 bases from J, with 20 bases between. The CDR3 spans 17 residues. The CDR3 loop reads CASSTLGRRAYGNTIYF. DNA of the CDR3: TGTGCCAGCAGCACCTTGGGTCGAAGGGCATATGGAAACACCATATATTTT.

This clone was observed a handful of times. This chain joins TRBV30 and TRBJ1-2, with D unclear. Germline lookup yields CDR1 GTSNPN and CDR2 SVGIG (reference sequence). V shed 0 bases and J shed 2 bases, with 7 bases lying between them. The CDR3 has 13 amino acids. CDR3: CAWSVSPNYGYTF. CDR3 nucleotides: TGTGCCTGGAGTGTATCCCCCAACTATGGCTACACCTTC.

The chain combines TRBV2 with TRBJ2-5; TRBD2 agrees at 11 bases. Unmatched junction bases numbered 11, after V lost 5 bases and J lost 9 bases. Germline V gene sequence: CDR1 SNHLY, CDR2 FYNNEI. This CDR3 spans 15 amino acids. The CDR3 region is CASSLGTSGATAQYF. CDR3 DNA sequence: TGTGCCAGCAGTCTGGGGACTAGCGGAGCCACGGCCCAGTACTTC.

The V gene is TRBV13, the J gene TRBJ2-3; D remains unclear. Germline V gene data show CDR1 as PRHDT and CDR2 as FYEKMQ (reference sequence). Trimming shortened V by 4 bases and J by 6 bases, and 11 bases separated the two germline ends. There are 13 residues in the CDR3. The CDR3 here is CASSSTRRDTQYF. In nucleotides, the CDR3 is TGTGCCAGCAGCTCAACCCGACGGGATACGCAGTATTTT.

The V call is TRBV7-9, the J call TRBJ1-6; D is possibly TRBD1 (5 bases). The CDR3 length is 13 residues. Germline V CDR1 and CDR2: SEHNR, FQNEAQ (reference sequence). Trimming stripped 4 bases from V and 11 bases from J, with 12 bases between. The CDR3 here is CASSSLGTAPLHF. The CDR3 DNA follows: TGTGCCAGCAGCTCACTCGGGACGGCACCCCTCCACTTT. Full variable domain (outside the CDR3, taken from reference TRBV7-9 and TRBJ1-6): DTGVSQNPRHKITKRGQNVTFRCDPISEHNRLYWYRQTLGQGPEFLTYFQNEAQLEKSRLLSDRFSAERPKGSFSTLEIQRTEQGDSAMYLCASSSLGTAPLHFGNGTRLTVT.

The chain is built from TRBV27 and TRBJ2-3; 9 positions match TRBD1. Germline lookup yields CDR1 MNHEY and CDR2 SMNVEV (reference sequence). Trimming took 6 bases from V and 1 from J; bases not matched to a gene: 5. The CDR3 has 15 residues. The CDR3 nucleotides are TGTGCCAGCAGCAGGGACAGGGTCGGCACAGATACGCAGTATTTT. Amino acids: CASSRDRVGTDTQYF.